One and the same sample provided the 27 T cell receptor beta chains below, sequenced in a study of T-cell memory formation after mild COVID-19. TCRdb reprocessed the 5' RACE reads with MiXCR, giving one entry per CDR3 protein. This sample has about 130,000 distinct CDR3 sequences, with more than 15% found just once. The source material was PBMCs or a T cell subset sorted from them (not recorded which). The source of these receptors is a man aged 18 to 30 who had mild COVID-19 (a few samples of this study predate the infection). Cell type and time point are not known.

This clonotype has a handful of counts. This sequence joins TRBV6-6 and TRBJ2-5, with 11 bases that match TRBD2. Germline CDR1 is MNHNY and CDR2 is SVGAGI (reference sequence). Trimming removed 2 bases from V and 2 bases from J; junction bases left unmatched: 7. This CDR3 is built from 17 residues. CDR3 loop: CASSYPTSGDTQETQYF. CDR3 DNA sequence: TGTGCCAGCAGTTACCCGACTAGCGGGGATACTCAAGAGACCCAGTACTTC.

The chain employs TRBV20-1 and TRBJ2-7; a weak D match, TRBD1 (6 bases). This CDR3 is 13 amino acids long. The V gene lost 4 bases and the J gene lost 5 bases, with 15 bases spanning the gap. Germline loops: CDR1 DFQATT, CDR2 SNEGSKA (reference sequence). CDR3 residues: CSAISTGTDEQYF. CDR3 bases: TGCAGTGCTATTTCTACAGGGACGGACGAGCAGTACTTC.

This clonotype was seen a few times. The gene calls are TRBV18 and TRBJ1-1; D unclear. There are 14 residues in the CDR3. The germline CDR1 and CDR2 sequences are KGHSH and LQKENI. V was trimmed by 2 bases and J by 0 bases, leaving 7 bases between them. CDR3 sequence: CASSPRNLNTEAFF. DNA for the CDR3: TGTGCCAGCTCACCAAGGAATTTGAACACTGAAGCTTTCTTT.

There are a few counts of this clonotype. The rearrangement joins TRBV7-2 to TRBJ2-5; D call uncertain. CDR1 and CDR2 from the germline V gene are SGHTA and FQGNSA. With 0 bases removed from V and 7 bases from J, the gap between germline ends came to 12 bases. This CDR3 has 14 amino acids. The CDR3 nucleotides are TGTGCCAGCAGCTTAGCATCGAGCCTTGGGACCCAGTACTTC. It translates to CASSLASSLGTQYF.

J is TRBJ2-3 and V is TRBV6-5, with TRBD1 as a possible D gene (5 bases). V dropped 8 bases and J dropped 1 base, with 10 bases sitting between them. Germline values: CDR1 MNHEY, CDR2 SVGAGI. This CDR3 is 13 amino acids long. CDR3 loop: CASFQGGTDTQYF. For the CDR3, the DNA is TGTGCCAGCTTTCAGGGTGGCACAGATACGCAGTATTTT.

This clonotype has more than one count but fewer than ten. This chain joins TRBV4-1 and TRBJ1-5; D is unresolved. The germline V and J ends were trimmed by 1 base and 0 bases, with 7 bases remaining between them. Per germline, CDR1 MGHRA and CDR2 YSYEKL. The length of the CDR3 is 15 residues. This CDR3 is CASSQAIGSNQPQHF. DNA for the CDR3: TGCGCCAGCAGCCAAGCAATTGGTAGCAATCAGCCCCAGCATTTT.

This clonotype came up a few times. The chain joins TRBV28 to TRBJ2-2, with D possibly TRBD2 on 5 matching bases. The CDR3 has 15 residues. V shed 4 bases and J shed 4 bases, with 13 bases lying between them. CDR1 is MDHEN and CDR2 is SYDVKM in the germline V gene. CDR3 coding DNA: TGTGCCAGCAGTTCTCCGGACTGGGCCACCGGGGAGCTGTTTTTT. It codes for CASSSPDWATGELFF.

The J gene is TRBJ1-6, the V gene TRBV7-2, with a weak D call TRBD1 (6 bases). The CDR3 loop spans 15 amino acids. V gave up 0 bases and J gave up 7 bases, with 10 bases separating them. CDR1 and CDR2 (germline): SGHTA, FQGNSA. The CDR3: CASSLATGLNSPLHF. CDR3 sequence (DNA): TGTGCCAGCAGCTTAGCTACAGGGCTAAATTCACCCCTCCACTTT.

This sequence joins TRBV21-1 and TRBJ2-3; the table's D gene call, TRBD2, was not cross checked with the DNA. TRBV21-1 is a recognized pseudogene. The CDR3 is 16 amino acids. The CDR3 region is CASSPRLAGPTDTQYF. DNA for the CDR3: TGTGCCAGCAGCCCTCGACTAGCGGGGCCAACAGATACGCAGTATTTT.

This clonotype was counted between two and nine times. This rearrangement joins TRBV7-6 to TRBJ2-1; D may be TRBD1 or TRBD2 (5 bases each). The CDR3 is 18 residues long. Germline V gene sequence: CDR1 SGHVS, CDR2 FNYEAQ. V gave up 1 base and J gave up 0 bases, with 16 bases separating them. The CDR3 here is CASSLGGVFASSYNEQFF. The CDR3 DNA follows: TGTGCCAGCAGCTTAGGAGGGGTTTTCGCGAGCTCCTACAATGAGCAGTTCTTC.

This chain uses TRBV5-1 with TRBJ1-5; tentative D call: TRBD1 (5 bases). The V gene lost 0 bases and the J gene lost 2 bases, with 9 bases spanning the gap. Germline CDR1 and CDR2: SGHRS and YFSETQ. CDR3 size: 15 residues. The CDR3 DNA sequence: TGCGCCAGCAGCTTGGACGGGGCGGGCAATCAGCCCCAGCATTTT. It is translated as CASSLDGAGNQPQHF.

This clonotype was picked up a small number of times. V and J are TRBV6-5 and TRBJ1-2; D ambiguous. Germline values: CDR1 MNHEY, CDR2 SVGAGI. Trimming removed 2 bases from V and 4 bases from J, with 11 bases in between. This CDR3 has 14 amino acids. CDR3 region: CASSYSTAGYGYTF. The CDR3 DNA is TGTGCCAGCAGTTACAGTACGGCAGGCTATGGCTACACCTTC.

In its sample, this clonotype was seen a few times. The chain is built from TRBV4-1 and TRBJ1-5; unclear D gene. The germline V gene encodes CDR1 MGHRA and CDR2 YSYEKL. The V gene lost 1 base and the J gene lost 5 bases, with 9 bases spanning the gap. CDR3 length equals 14 residues. The CDR3 bases are TGCGCCAGCAGCCAAGGGTGGTCAGATCAGCCCCAGCATTTT. Amino acid sequence: CASSQGWSDQPQHF.

This chain uses TRBV18 with TRBJ2-1; TRBD2 aligns across 9 bases. The germline V gene has CDR1 KGHSH and CDR2 LQKENI. The CDR3 has 16 amino acids. V gave up 4 bases and J gave up 3 bases; unmatched junction bases: 7. The DNA for the CDR3 is TGTGCCAGCTCACTGCGCGGGGGGGCTAACTACAATGAGCAGTTCTTC. The encoded protein is CASSLRGGANYNEQFF.

The chain employs TRBV7-6 and TRBJ2-5; 8 positions agree with TRBD2. The junction had 8 bases not matched to a gene; V was cut back by 3 bases and J by 5 bases. This CDR3 has 15 amino acids. From germline, CDR1 is SGHVS and CDR2 FNYEAQ. CDR3: CASSFPPGGDETQYF. Written as DNA, the CDR3 is TGTGCCAGCAGCTTCCCCCCGGGGGGGGACGAGACCCAGTACTTC.

This clonotype was seen a handful of times. The chain links TRBV29-1 to TRBJ1-1; perhaps TRBD1 as D (5 bases). CDR1 SQVTM and CDR2 ANQGSEA come from the germline V gene. Trimming shortened V by 7 bases and J by 4 bases, and 16 bases separated the two germline ends. This CDR3 contains 13 residues. This CDR3 is CSASQGIGTEAFF. The CDR3 bases are TGCAGCGCCTCCCAGGGAATCGGCACTGAAGCTTTCTTT.

The chain carries TRBV4-1 and TRBJ1-3, with D perhaps matching TRBD1 (5 bases). CDR3 length: 14 amino acids. Per germline, CDR1 MGHRA and CDR2 YSYEKL. The germline V and J ends were trimmed by 5 bases and 8 bases, with 16 bases remaining between them. The CDR3 DNA sequence: TGCGCCAGCAGCGACCGGGACGGTGTATACACCATATATTTT. It is translated as CASSDRDGVYTIYF.

V gene TRBV7-6 combines with J gene TRBJ1-6, with 7 bases that match TRBD1. Looked up from germline, CDR1 is SGHVS and CDR2 is FNYEAQ. This CDR3 has 17 amino acids. J gave up 7 bases and V 1 base, and 10 bases lay outside the gene matches. CDR3 region: CASSLEVRQGRNSPLHF. For the CDR3, the DNA is TGTGCCAGCAGCTTAGAGGTCCGACAGGGCAGGAATTCACCCCTCCACTTT.

This clonotype was counted only a few times. The V gene is TRBV2, the J gene TRBJ2-5; 7 bases fit TRBD1. With V trimmed by 4 bases and J by 5 bases, 13 bases remained unmatched. Germline CDR1 SNHLY, CDR2 FYNNEI. This CDR3 spans 16 amino acids. This CDR3 is CASSVGQGVRSETQYF. The CDR3 DNA is TGTGCCAGCAGTGTTGGGCAGGGGGTAAGGTCCGAGACCCAGTACTTC.

This chain connects TRBV7-2 to TRBJ2-4, with 9 bases matching TRBD1. V trimming: 3 bases; J trimming: 5 bases; junction bases outside the gene matches: 8. This CDR3 comprises 16 residues. Germline V lookup: CDR1 SGHTA, CDR2 FQGNSA. The CDR3 reads CASSLRTGASQNIQYF. Written as DNA, the CDR3 is TGTGCCAGCAGCTTGCGGACAGGGGCAAGTCAAAACATTCAGTACTTC.

Only a few counts were recorded for this clonotype. This rearrangement joins TRBV28 to TRBJ2-5, with 8 bases identical to TRBD1. Germline CDR1 and CDR2: MDHEN and SYDVKM. This CDR3 spans 14 amino acids. Germline trimming cut 7 bases from V and 3 bases from J; bases unmatched to any gene: 7. The chain's CDR3 is CASIPGGTEETQYF. The CDR3 bases are TGTGCCAGCATCCCAGGGGGCACGGAAGAGACCCAGTACTTC.

The chain recombines TRBV7-2 with TRBJ2-3, with D hard to call. The CDR3 is 14 residues long. Germline-derived CDR1 and CDR2 are SGHTA and FQGNSA. V was cut by 4 bases and J by 5 bases, with 13 bases left in between. The CDR3 spells CASSYKGFLDTQYF. CDR3 bases: TGTGCCAGCAGCTACAAGGGTTTTTTAGATACGCAGTATTTT. The full variable domain, with the rest looked up from reference TRBV7-2 and TRBJ2-3, is GAGVSQSPSNKVTEKGKDVELRCDPISGHTALYWYRQSLGQGLEFLIYFQGNSAPDKSGLPSDRFSAERTGGSVSTLTIQRTQQEDSAVYLCASSYKGFLDTQYFGPGTRLTVL.

This clonotype was recorded a few times. V is TRBV7-8 and J is TRBJ2-7; D gene uncertain. V lost 1 base to trimming and J lost 7 bases, with 11 bases between them. There are 13 residues in the CDR3. Germline V lookup: CDR1 SGHVS, CDR2 FQNEAQ. In nucleotides, the CDR3 is TGTGCCAGCAGCTTAGAAACGGTCTGGGAGCAGTACGTC. Amino acids: CASSLETVWEQYV.

This clonotype was observed a handful of times. V usage is TRBV18 and J usage is TRBJ2-1; D gene ambiguous. The CDR3 runs 17 residues. V lost 0 bases to trimming and J lost 5 bases, with 17 bases between them. Germline V gene sequence: CDR1 KGHSH, CDR2 LQKENI. CDR3 protein: CASSPPKHSRLDNEQFF. The CDR3 DNA is TGTGCCAGCTCACCACCGAAACATTCTCGGCTCGACAATGAGCAGTTCTTC.

In its sample, this clonotype was seen a few times. The chain couples TRBV5-1 to TRBJ2-3; TRBD2 matches 7 bases. The ends lost 0 bases at V and 1 base at J; junction bases unmatched: 5. This CDR3 contains 16 residues. In germline, CDR1 is SGHRS, CDR2 YFSETQ. Here the CDR3 reads CASSLVLTSGTDTQYF. The CDR3 DNA reads TGCGCCAGCAGCTTGGTCCTTACTAGCGGCACAGATACGCAGTATTTT.

The gene calls are TRBV9 and TRBJ2-5; D tentatively fits TRBD1 or TRBD2 (5 bases each). Looked up from germline, CDR1 is SGDLS and CDR2 is YYNGEE. V lost 4 bases and J 4 bases, leaving 17 bases between the germline ends. This CDR3 has 15 residues. CDR3 bases: TGTGCCAGCAGCCGGTTGTGGGAGAGGGGAGAGACCCAGTACTTC. As protein: CASSRLWERGETQYF.

The chain is built from TRBV4-2 and TRBJ2-3, with 16 bases aligning to TRBD2. The CDR3 loop spans 18 amino acids. V dropped 0 bases and J dropped 6; count of bases not matched to a gene: 6. CDR1 and CDR2 (germline): LGHNA, YNFKEQ. The CDR3 DNA is TGTGCCAGCAGCCAAGACCCCGGGACTAGCGGGGGGGGGGATACGCAGTATTTT. The encoded protein is CASSQDPGTSGGGDTQYF.